This entry describes one T cell receptor (beta chain). Its cognate antigen is unknown. Treatment here: oral pan-JAK inhibitor, 5-10 mg twice daily. The data originate from a study of CD8+ T cells in alopecia areata. Across the whole study: Each of the treated patients was given oral tofacitinib, 5 to 10 mg twice daily, for moderate-to-severe alopecia areata.

In each case, RNA was isolated and then reverse transcribed into cDNA as the sequencing template. The data were produced by immunoSEQ multiplex PCR, yet TCRdb's version contains in-frame clones alone and is incomplete. The sample lists 130,000 or so clones; approximately 86% were seen once. In germline, CDR1 is SGHRS, CDR2 YFSETQ. CDR3 length: 16 amino acids. Deletions cut 4 bases from V and 7 bases from J, with 20 bases between. Findings and limits, study-wide: Many expanded lesional clones remained in scalp and blood on tofacitinib.

This receptor was taken from a human donor with alopecia areata. This specimen consisted of CD8+ T cells sorted from blood, obtained at week 4, from a patient treated with tofacitinib. The chain couples TRBV5-1 to TRBJ2-2; perhaps TRBD1 as D (6 bases). For the CDR3, the DNA is TGCGCCAGCAGCCCCGGGACACGGGCGATCGACGGGGAGCTGTTTTTT. Its translation: CASSPGTRAIDGELFF.